The source of this T cell receptor (beta chain) is a study of T cell responses to AZD1222 COVID-19 vaccine. General study points: Spike-wide coverage was observed for vaccine-associated CD4 TCRs, with dominant responses at 160-218 and 743-854.

CDR1 LNHNV and CDR2 YYDKDF come from the germline V gene (reference sequence). This CDR3 is 14 amino acids long. V was shortened by 5 bases and J by 4 bases, with 12 bases between the two germline ends. Sequenced by immunoSEQ multiplex PCR; TCRdb stores in-frame clones only, minus some. Of about 85,000 clones in the sample, 75% to 90% were seen once. Points on this clone: The antigen is not known.

The V gene is TRBV15, the J gene TRBJ2-1; TRBD2 is a possible D gene (5 bases). The sequence was obtained from an adult in good health. The sample consisted of peripheral blood, taken on day 0 of AZD1222 vaccination. CDR3 region: CATSVGRAYNEQFF. The CDR3 DNA follows: TGTGCCACCAGCGTAGGGCGGGCGTACAATGAGCAGTTCTTC.